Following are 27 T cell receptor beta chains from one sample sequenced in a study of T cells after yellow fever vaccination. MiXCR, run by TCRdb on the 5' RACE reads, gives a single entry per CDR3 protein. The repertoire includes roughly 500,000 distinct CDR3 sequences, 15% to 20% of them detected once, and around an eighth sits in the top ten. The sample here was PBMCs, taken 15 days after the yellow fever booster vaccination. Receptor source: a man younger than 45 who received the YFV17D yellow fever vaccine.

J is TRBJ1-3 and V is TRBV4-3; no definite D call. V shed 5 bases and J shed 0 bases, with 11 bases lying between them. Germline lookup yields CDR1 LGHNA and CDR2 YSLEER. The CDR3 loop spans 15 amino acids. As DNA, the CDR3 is TGCGCCAGCAGCTCTGACCGGTTCTCTGGAAACACCATATATTTT. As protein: CASSSDRFSGNTIYF.

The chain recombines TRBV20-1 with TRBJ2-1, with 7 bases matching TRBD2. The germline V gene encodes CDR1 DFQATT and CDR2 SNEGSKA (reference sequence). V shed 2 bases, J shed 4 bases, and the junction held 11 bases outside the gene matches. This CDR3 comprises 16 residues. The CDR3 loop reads CSARTLGGSSYNEQFF. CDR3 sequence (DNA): TGCAGTGCTAGAACTCTGGGCGGGAGCTCTTACAATGAGCAGTTCTTC.

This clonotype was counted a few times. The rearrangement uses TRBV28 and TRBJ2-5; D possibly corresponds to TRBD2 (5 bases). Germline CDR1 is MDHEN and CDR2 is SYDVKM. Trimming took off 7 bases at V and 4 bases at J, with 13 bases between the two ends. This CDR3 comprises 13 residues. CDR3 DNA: TGTGCCAGCAACCTGGGAGAGGCAGAGACCCAGTACTTC. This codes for CASNLGEAETQYF.

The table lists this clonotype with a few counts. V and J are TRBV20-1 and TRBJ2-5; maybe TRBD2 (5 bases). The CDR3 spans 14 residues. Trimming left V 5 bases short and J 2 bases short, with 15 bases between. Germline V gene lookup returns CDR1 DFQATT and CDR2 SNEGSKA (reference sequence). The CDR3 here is CSALPAGRQETQYF. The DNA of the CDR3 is TGCAGTGCTCTACCGGCGGGCAGGCAAGAGACCCAGTACTTC.

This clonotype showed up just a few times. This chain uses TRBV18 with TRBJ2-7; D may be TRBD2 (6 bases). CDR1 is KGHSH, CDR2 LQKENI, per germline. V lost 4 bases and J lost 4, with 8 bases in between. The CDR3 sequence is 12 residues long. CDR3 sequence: CASSHGGYEQYF. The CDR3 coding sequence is TGTGCCAGCTCACACGGGGGTTACGAGCAGTACTTC.

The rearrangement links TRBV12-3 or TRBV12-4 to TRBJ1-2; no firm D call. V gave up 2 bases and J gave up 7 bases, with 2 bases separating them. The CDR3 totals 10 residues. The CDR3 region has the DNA TGTGCCAGCAGTTTAACTGGCTACACCTTC. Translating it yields CASSLTGYTF.

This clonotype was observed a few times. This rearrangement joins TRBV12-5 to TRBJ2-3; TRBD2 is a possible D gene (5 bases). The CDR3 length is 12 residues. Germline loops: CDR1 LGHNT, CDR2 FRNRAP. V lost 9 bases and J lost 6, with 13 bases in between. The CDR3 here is CASPGGEDTQYF. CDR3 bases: TGTGCTAGCCCCGGTGGGGAGGATACGCAGTATTTT.

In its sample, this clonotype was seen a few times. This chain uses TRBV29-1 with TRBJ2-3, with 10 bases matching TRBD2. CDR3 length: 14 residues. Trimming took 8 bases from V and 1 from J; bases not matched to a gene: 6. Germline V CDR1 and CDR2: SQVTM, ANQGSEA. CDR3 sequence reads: CSTTGTSGTDTQYF. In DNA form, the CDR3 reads TGCAGCACGACCGGGACTAGCGGCACAGATACGCAGTATTTT.

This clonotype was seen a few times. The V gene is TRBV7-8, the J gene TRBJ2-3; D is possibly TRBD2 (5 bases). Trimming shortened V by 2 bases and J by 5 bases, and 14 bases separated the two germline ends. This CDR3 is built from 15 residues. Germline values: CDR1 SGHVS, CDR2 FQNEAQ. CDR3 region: CASSLLGALGDTQYF. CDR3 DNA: TGTGCCAGCAGCTTACTGGGAGCGCTTGGAGATACGCAGTATTTT.

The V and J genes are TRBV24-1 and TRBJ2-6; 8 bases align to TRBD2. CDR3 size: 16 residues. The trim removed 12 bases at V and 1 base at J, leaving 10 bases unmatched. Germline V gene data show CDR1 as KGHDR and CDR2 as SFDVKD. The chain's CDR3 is CAGPRGGPSGANVLTF. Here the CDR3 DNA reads TGTGCCGGCCCTCGGGGGGGCCCATCTGGGGCCAACGTCCTGACTTTC.

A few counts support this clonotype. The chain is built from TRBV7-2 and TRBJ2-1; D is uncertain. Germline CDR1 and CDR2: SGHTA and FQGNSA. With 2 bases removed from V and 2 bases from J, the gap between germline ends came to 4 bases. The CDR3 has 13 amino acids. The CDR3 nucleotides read TGTGCCAGCAGCTTAATCCCCTACAATGAGCAGTTCTTC. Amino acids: CASSLIPYNEQFF.

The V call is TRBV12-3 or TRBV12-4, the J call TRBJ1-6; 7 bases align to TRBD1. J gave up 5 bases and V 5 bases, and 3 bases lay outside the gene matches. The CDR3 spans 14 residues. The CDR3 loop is CASSAGTDNSPLHF. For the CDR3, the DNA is TGTGCCAGCAGTGCCGGGACAGATAATTCACCCCTCCACTTT.

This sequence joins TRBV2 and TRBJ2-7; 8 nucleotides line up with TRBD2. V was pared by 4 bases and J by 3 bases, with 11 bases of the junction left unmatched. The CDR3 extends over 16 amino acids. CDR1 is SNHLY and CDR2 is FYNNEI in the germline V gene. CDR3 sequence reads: CASSGAKTSVNYEQYF. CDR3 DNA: TGTGCCAGCAGTGGAGCTAAGACTAGCGTCAACTACGAGCAGTACTTC.

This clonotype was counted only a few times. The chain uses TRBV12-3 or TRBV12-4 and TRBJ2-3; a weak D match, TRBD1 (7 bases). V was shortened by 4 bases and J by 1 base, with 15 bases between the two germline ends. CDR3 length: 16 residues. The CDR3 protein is CASSSAQGGGTDTQYF. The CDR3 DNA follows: TGTGCCAGCAGTTCCGCGCAGGGGGGCGGCACAGATACGCAGTATTTT.

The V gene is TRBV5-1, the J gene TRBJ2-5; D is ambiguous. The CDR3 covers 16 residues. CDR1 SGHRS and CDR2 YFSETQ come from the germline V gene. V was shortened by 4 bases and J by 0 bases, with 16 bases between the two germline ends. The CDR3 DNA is TGCGCCAGCAGCGCGCTCGAAACGGCGTACCAAGAGACCCAGTACTTC. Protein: CASSALETAYQETQYF.

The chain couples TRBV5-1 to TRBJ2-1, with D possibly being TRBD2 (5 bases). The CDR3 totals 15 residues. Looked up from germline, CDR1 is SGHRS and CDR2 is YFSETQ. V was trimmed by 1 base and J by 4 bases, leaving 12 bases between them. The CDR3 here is CASSLRRAEYNEQFF. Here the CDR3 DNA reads TGCGCCAGCAGCTTGCGGCGGGCAGAATACAATGAGCAGTTCTTC.

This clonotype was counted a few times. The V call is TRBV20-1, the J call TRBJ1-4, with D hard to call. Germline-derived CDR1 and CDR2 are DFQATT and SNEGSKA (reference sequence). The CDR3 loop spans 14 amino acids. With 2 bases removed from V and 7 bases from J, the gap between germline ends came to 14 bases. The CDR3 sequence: CSARQSALGEKLFF. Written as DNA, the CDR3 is TGCAGTGCTAGACAATCGGCCCTGGGTGAAAAACTGTTTTTT.

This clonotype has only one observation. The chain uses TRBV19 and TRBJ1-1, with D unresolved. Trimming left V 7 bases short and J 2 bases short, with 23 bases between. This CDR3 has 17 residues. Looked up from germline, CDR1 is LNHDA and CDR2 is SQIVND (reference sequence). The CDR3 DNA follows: TGTGCCAGTAATGTTGTGGGGAAAACACTCCTCAACACTGAAGCTTTCTTT. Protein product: CASNVVGKTLLNTEAFF.

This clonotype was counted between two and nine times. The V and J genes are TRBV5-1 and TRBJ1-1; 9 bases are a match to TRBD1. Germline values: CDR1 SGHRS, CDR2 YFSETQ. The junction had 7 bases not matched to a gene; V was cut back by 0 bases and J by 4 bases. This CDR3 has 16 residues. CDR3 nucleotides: TGCGCCAGCAGCTTGGGGACAGGGGAAGGGAGCACTGAAGCTTTCTTT. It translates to CASSLGTGEGSTEAFF. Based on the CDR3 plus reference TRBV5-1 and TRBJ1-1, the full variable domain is KAGVTQTPRYLIKTRGQQVTLSCSPISGHRSVSWYQQTPGQGLQFLFEYFSETQRNKGNFPGRFSGRQFSNSRSEMNVSTLELGDSALYLCASSLGTGEGSTEAFFGQGTRLTVV.

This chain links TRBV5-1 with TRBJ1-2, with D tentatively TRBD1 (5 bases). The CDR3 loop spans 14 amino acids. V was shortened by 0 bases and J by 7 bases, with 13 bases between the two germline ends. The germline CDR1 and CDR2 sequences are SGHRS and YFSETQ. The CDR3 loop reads CASSLAGQGGGYTF. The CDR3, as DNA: TGCGCCAGCAGCTTGGCGGGGCAGGGCGGTGGCTACACCTTC. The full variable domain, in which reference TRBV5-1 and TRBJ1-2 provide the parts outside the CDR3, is KAGVTQTPRYLIKTRGQQVTLSCSPISGHRSVSWYQQTPGQGLQFLFEYFSETQRNKGNFPGRFSGRQFSNSRSEMNVSTLELGDSALYLCASSLAGQGGGYTFGSGTRLTVV.

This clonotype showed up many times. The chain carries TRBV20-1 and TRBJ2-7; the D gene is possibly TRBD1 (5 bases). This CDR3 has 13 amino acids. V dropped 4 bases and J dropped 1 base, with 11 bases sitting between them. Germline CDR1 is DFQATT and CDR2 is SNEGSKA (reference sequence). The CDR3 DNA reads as TGCAGTGCTATTACAGGTGGTTCCTACGAGCAGTACTTC. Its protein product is CSAITGGSYEQYF.

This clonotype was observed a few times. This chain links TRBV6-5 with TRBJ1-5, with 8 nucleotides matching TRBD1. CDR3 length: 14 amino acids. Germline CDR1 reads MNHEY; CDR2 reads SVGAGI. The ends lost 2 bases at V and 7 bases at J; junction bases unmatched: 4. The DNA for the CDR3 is TGTGCCAGCAGTTACCGGACAGGGTTCCAGCCCCAGCATTTT. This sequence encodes CASSYRTGFQPQHF.

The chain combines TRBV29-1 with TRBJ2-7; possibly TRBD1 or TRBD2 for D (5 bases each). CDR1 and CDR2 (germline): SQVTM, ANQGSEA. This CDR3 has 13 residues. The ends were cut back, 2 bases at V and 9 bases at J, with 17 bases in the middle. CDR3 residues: CSVEKDGGRGQYF. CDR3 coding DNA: TGCAGCGTTGAAAAAGATGGGGGTCGCGGGCAGTACTTC.

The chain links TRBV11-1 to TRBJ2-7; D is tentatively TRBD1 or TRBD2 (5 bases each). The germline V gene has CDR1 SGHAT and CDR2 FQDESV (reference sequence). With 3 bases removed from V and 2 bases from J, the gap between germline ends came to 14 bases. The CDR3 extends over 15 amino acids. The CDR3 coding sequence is TGTGCCAGCAGCTTCAAAGGGGACGATCCCTACGAGCAGTACTTC. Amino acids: CASSFKGDDPYEQYF. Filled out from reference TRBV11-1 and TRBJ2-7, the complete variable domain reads EAEVAQSPRYKITEKSQAVAFWCDPISGHATLYWYRQILGQGPELLVQFQDESVVDDSQLPKDRFSAERLKGVDSTLKIQPAELGDSAMYLCASSFKGDDPYEQYFGPGTRLTVT.

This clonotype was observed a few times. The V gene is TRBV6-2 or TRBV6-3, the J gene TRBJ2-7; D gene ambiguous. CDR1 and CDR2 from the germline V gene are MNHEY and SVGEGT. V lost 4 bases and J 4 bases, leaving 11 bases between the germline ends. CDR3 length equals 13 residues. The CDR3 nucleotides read TGTGCCAGCAGTTCCGTAGGGATATACGAGCAGTACTTC. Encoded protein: CASSSVGIYEQYF.

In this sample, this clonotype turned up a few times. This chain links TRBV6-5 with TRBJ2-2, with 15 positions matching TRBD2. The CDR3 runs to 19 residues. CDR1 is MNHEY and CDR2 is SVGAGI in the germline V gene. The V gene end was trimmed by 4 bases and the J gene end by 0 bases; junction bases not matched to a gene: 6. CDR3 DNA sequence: TGTGCCAGCAGTTTCTCGGGACTAGCGGGAGGAACGAACACCGGGGAGCTGTTTTTT. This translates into CASSFSGLAGGTNTGELFF.

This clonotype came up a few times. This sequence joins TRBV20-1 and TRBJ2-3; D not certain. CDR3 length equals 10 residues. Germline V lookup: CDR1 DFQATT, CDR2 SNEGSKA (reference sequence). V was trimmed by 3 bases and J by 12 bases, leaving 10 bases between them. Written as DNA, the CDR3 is TGCAGTGCTAGGGCTAGTGCCCAGTATTTT. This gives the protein CSARASAQYF.